This T cell receptor beta chain was captured by sequencing in a study of T cells after yellow fever vaccination. Whole-study results and caveats: Clones that expanded after primary vaccination mostly reappeared after the booster (around 96% CD4, 70% to 90% CD8).

By 5'RACE template switching, TCR cDNA was produced, with a universal primer site and UMIs added in the process. TCRdb itself ran the 5' RACE reads through MiXCR, one entry per CDR3 protein. The sample has about 120,000 distinct CDR3 sequences, around 6.7% seen once; the top ten hold approximately 2.7%. Germline V gene sequence: CDR1 SGHTA, CDR2 FQGTGA. V dropped 7 bases and J dropped 0 bases, with 1 base sitting between them. This CDR3 has 11 amino acids. There are a few counts of this clonotype. The antigen is unknown. This specimen consisted of CD4+ T cells sorted from PBMCs, obtained more than 40 days after the first yellow fever vaccination. This chain connects TRBV7-3 to TRBJ1-3; no firm D call. The sequence derives from a young man who received the YFV17D yellow fever vaccine. DNA for the CDR3: TGTGCCAGCAACTCTGGAAACACCATATATTTT. The encoded protein is CASNSGNTIYF.